What follows are 32 T cell receptor beta chains derived from one specimen sequenced in a study of cytomegalovirus exposure and HLA in healthy donors. PCR was performed using 60 Vbeta and 13 Jbeta primers. TCRdb's table, derived via immunoSEQ multiplex PCR, lists solely in-frame clones and lacks some. The sample shows approximately 110,000 clones, more than 65% of them seen only once. Sequenced: PBMCs. Receptor source: a middle-aged woman in good health and CMV-seropositive.

This clone was counted a single time. The V call is TRBV7-9, the J call TRBJ2-3; D is uncertain. The CDR3 extends over 13 amino acids. Germline V gene lookup returns CDR1 SEHNR and CDR2 FQNEAQ (reference sequence). The V gene lost 6 bases and the J gene lost 3 bases, with 10 bases spanning the gap. The CDR3 DNA follows: TGTGCCAGCAGTCGTCCAGGTACAGATACGCAGTATTTT. Translating gives CASSRPGTDTQYF. Supplemented by reference TRBV7-9 and TRBJ2-3, the full variable domain reads DTGVSQNPRHKITKRGQNVTFRCDPISEHNRLYWYRQTLGQGPEFLTYFQNEAQLEKSRLLSDRFSAERPKGSFSTLEIQRTEQGDSAMYLCASSRPGTDTQYFGPGTRLTVL.

This chain uses TRBV18 with TRBJ2-2, with TRBD1 as a possible D gene (5 bases). This CDR3 region has 15 residues. CDR1 and CDR2 (germline): KGHSH, LQKENI. V was cut by 3 bases and J by 3 bases, with 11 bases left in between. The CDR3 DNA reads TGTGCCAGCTCACCCAACCGACAGTACACCGGGGAGCTGTTTTTT. Translated: CASSPNRQYTGELFF.

The rearrangement joins TRBV27 to TRBJ1-2; D might be TRBD1 (5 bases). Trimming stripped 2 bases from V and 0 bases from J, with 10 bases between. CDR3 size: 15 residues. Looked up from germline, CDR1 is MNHEY and CDR2 is SMNVEV (reference sequence). Here the CDR3 DNA reads TGTGCCAGCAGTTTACCCCCAGGGACTAACTATGGCTACACCTTC. Protein sequence: CASSLPPGTNYGYTF.

The chain employs TRBV5-1 and TRBJ2-2; D remains ambiguous. The CDR3 spans 13 residues. Per the germline V gene, CDR1 is SGHRS and CDR2 is YFSETQ. The V end lost 2 bases, the J end lost 5 bases, and 7 bases lay between the germline ends. The CDR3 protein is CASSLPSTGELFF. The CDR3 DNA reads TGCGCCAGCAGCTTACCTAGTACCGGGGAGCTGTTTTTT.

This clone has more than one count but fewer than ten. The chain uses TRBV29-1 and TRBJ1-1; tentatively, D is TRBD1 (6 bases). V was pared by 5 bases and J by 5 bases, with 12 bases between. The CDR3 sequence is 12 residues long. Germline CDR1 SQVTM, CDR2 ANQGSEA. The CDR3 DNA reads TGCAGCGTTAAAACAGGGAGTACTGAAGCTTTCTTT. This translates into CSVKTGSTEAFF.

The rearrangement joins TRBV23-1 to TRBJ2-1; 14 bases fit TRBD2. TRBV23-1 is identified as an open reading frame with a role that is uncertain. The CDR3 length is 15 residues. J lost 6 bases, V lost 5 bases, and 3 bases had no gene match. CDR3 DNA: TGCGCCAGCAGTTCGGGACTAGCGGGAGTCAATGAGCAGTTCTTC. It encodes CASSSGLAGVNEQFF.

The chain carries TRBV6-5 and TRBJ1-1; D unresolved. V was trimmed by 5 bases and J by 8 bases, leaving 9 bases between them. This CDR3 is 11 amino acids long. Germline CDR1 is MNHEY and CDR2 is SVGAGI. CDR3 loop: CASSLGGEAFF. As DNA, the CDR3 is TGTGCCAGCAGTCTTGGAGGGGAAGCTTTCTTT.

The V call is TRBV28, the J call TRBJ2-1; the D gene is possibly TRBD1 (6 bases). This CDR3 is 15 amino acids long. V gave up 4 bases and J gave up 5 bases, with 15 bases separating them. The V gene's germline CDR1 is MDHEN and CDR2 SYDVKM. CDR3 sequence reads: CASSSGETTNNEQFF. The CDR3 DNA sequence: TGTGCCAGCAGTTCAGGGGAGACCACAAACAATGAGCAGTTCTTC.

The chain recombines TRBV6-5 with TRBJ1-1; TRBD1 matches 7 bases. CDR3 length: 15 residues. The V segment lost 2 bases and the J segment 3 bases; nucleotides outside the gene matches: 6. CDR1 is MNHEY and CDR2 is SVGAGI in the germline V gene. CDR3 sequence reads: CASSYLTGVDTEAFF. In DNA, the CDR3 is TGTGCCAGCAGTTACCTTACAGGGGTGGACACTGAAGCTTTCTTT.

The chain recombines TRBV29-1 with TRBJ2-7, with no clear D. The germline CDR1 and CDR2 sequences are SQVTM and ANQGSEA. This CDR3 spans 12 amino acids. V lost 3 bases to trimming and J lost 2 bases, with 8 bases between them. The CDR3 region is CSVEAGPYEQYF. The CDR3 DNA follows: TGCAGCGTTGAGGCAGGCCCCTACGAGCAGTACTTC.

As regards this clone: This sample includes further DNA sequences coding for the same CDR3. V is TRBV9 and J is TRBJ1-1, with 8 bases that match TRBD1. The CDR3 sequence is 14 residues long. The germline CDR1 and CDR2 sequences are SGDLS and YYNGEE. V shed 2 bases, J shed 1 base, and the junction held 1 base outside the gene matches. The CDR3 DNA sequence: TGTGCCAGCAGCGTTACAGGGGGGAACACTGAAGCTTTCTTT. Translated: CASSVTGGNTEAFF.

The genes are TRBV5-1 and TRBJ1-5; 8 bases fit TRBD1. After removal of 3 bases from V and 3 bases from J, the junction contained 5 bases not matched to a gene. The CDR3 loop spans 15 amino acids. CDR1 is SGHRS, CDR2 YFSETQ, per germline. The CDR3 region is CASSSDRGPNQPQHF. In nucleotides, the CDR3 is TGCGCCAGCAGCTCCGACAGGGGCCCCAATCAGCCCCAGCATTTT.

The V and J genes are TRBV6-5 and TRBJ1-1; TRBD1 agrees at 7 bases. The junction had 4 bases not matched to a gene; V was cut back by 5 bases and J by 4 bases. CDR1 is MNHEY and CDR2 is SVGAGI in the germline V gene. This CDR3 region has 13 residues. CDR3 amino acids: CASSKSGGTEAFF. Here the CDR3 DNA reads TGTGCCAGCAGTAAATCAGGGGGCACTGAAGCTTTCTTT.

The chain has TRBV6-5 and TRBJ2-7; D not certain. From germline, CDR1 is MNHEY and CDR2 SVGAGI. The CDR3 is made up of 11 amino acids. Between the trimmed V and J ends, which lost 7 bases and 2 bases, there was a span of 6 bases. This CDR3 reads CASTSAYEQYF. DNA of the CDR3: TGTGCCAGCACCAGCGCCTACGAGCAGTACTTC.

The rearrangement links TRBV5-1 to TRBJ2-1, with D perhaps TRBD2 (6 bases). The CDR3 totals 15 residues. Trimming shortened V by 4 bases and J by 4 bases, and 15 bases separated the two germline ends. Germline V gene sequence: CDR1 SGHRS, CDR2 YFSETQ. CDR3 region: CASSPSREKYNEQFF. CDR3 bases: TGCGCCAGCAGCCCCTCCCGGGAGAAGTACAATGAGCAGTTCTTC.

This clone was recorded only once. The chain carries TRBV15 and TRBJ2-1; D is unresolved. The CDR3 sequence is 15 residues long. CDR1 is LNHNV, CDR2 YYDKDF, per germline (reference sequence). The V and J ends lost 3 bases and 4 bases respectively, with 13 bases between them. CDR3 sequence reads: CATSSKSALYNEQFF. As DNA, the CDR3 is TGTGCCACCAGCAGCAAATCTGCCCTATACAATGAGCAGTTCTTC.

This chain uses TRBV5-1 with TRBJ2-7, with TRBD2 as a possible D gene (7 bases). Germline V gene lookup returns CDR1 SGHRS and CDR2 YFSETQ. V was shortened by 2 bases and J by 3 bases, with 15 bases between the two germline ends. There are 15 residues in the CDR3. CDR3 region: CASSLGGLADYEQYF. CDR3 nucleotide sequence: TGCGCCAGCAGCTTAGGGGGGCTAGCGGACTACGAGCAGTACTTC.

This clone has only a few counts. The J gene is TRBJ2-5, the V gene TRBV19, with D tentatively TRBD2 (5 bases). The V gene lost 5 bases and the J gene lost 2 bases, with 9 bases spanning the gap. In germline, CDR1 is LNHDA, CDR2 SQIVND (reference sequence). The CDR3 has 13 amino acids. The CDR3: CASSVRGQETQYF. The CDR3 DNA follows: TGTGCCAGTAGTGTCCGGGGACAAGAGACCCAGTACTTC.

The gene calls are TRBV5-1 and TRBJ1-1; D not certain. The CDR3 covers 15 residues. The germline V gene has CDR1 SGHRS and CDR2 YFSETQ. The V end was cut by 0 bases, the J end by 0 bases, with 9 bases between. CDR3: CASSLGQNMNTEAFF. The CDR3 nucleotides read TGCGCCAGCAGCTTGGGGCAGAACATGAACACTGAAGCTTTCTTT.

The V gene is TRBV6-1, the J gene TRBJ1-2; TRBD1 might be the D (6 bases). This CDR3 is 15 amino acids long. Trimming cost V 1 base and J 8 bases, with 17 bases left between them. CDR1 and CDR2 from the germline V gene are MNHNS and SASEGT. CDR3 sequence reads: CASSEVLTGGGGYTF. The CDR3 DNA follows: TGTGCCAGCAGTGAAGTCTTAACGGGGGGGGGCGGCTACACCTTC.

This clone has more than one count but fewer than ten. The sample holds other DNA sequences that translate to the same CDR3. The V and J genes are TRBV6-5 and TRBJ1-1, with a tentative D call TRBD1 (5 bases). The V end lost 2 bases, the J end lost 1 base, and 5 bases lay between the germline ends. This CDR3 is 13 amino acids long. Looked up from germline, CDR1 is MNHEY and CDR2 is SVGAGI. CDR3 region: CASSYRGNTEAFF. CDR3 DNA sequence: TGTGCCAGCAGTTACAGGGGGAACACTGAAGCTTTCTTT.

The chain combines TRBV5-6 with TRBJ2-7, with 15 bases lining up with TRBD2. CDR1 and CDR2 (germline): SGHDT, YYEEEE. V lost 3 bases to trimming and J lost 12 bases; unmatched junction nucleotides: 7. The CDR3 covers 14 residues. DNA of the CDR3: TGTGCCAGCAGCTCCCGGACTAGCGGGAGGGATCGGTACTTC. Its protein is CASSSRTSGRDRYF.

This clone turned up a few times. The chain has TRBV27 and TRBJ2-2; TRBD1 matches at 10 bases. Germline loops: CDR1 MNHEY, CDR2 SMNVEV (reference sequence). V lost 5 bases and J lost 9; bases outside the gene matches: 18. There are 18 residues in the CDR3. The CDR3 sequence is CASSPLTGTGDLGRELFF. In DNA form, the CDR3 reads TGTGCCAGCAGTCCCCTTACCGGGACAGGGGATTTGGGCCGGGAGCTGTTTTTT.

V is TRBV19 and J is TRBJ1-2; 9 nucleotides match TRBD1. Looked up from germline, CDR1 is LNHDA and CDR2 is SQIVND (reference sequence). This CDR3 has 14 amino acids. J lost 7 bases, V lost 6 bases, and 9 bases had no gene match. Here the CDR3 DNA reads TGTGCCAGTAGGCCACAGGGGGCGCTGAGTGGCTACACCTTC. It translates to CASRPQGALSGYTF.

This sequence joins TRBV7-9 and TRBJ2-1, with 9 bases lining up with TRBD2. The trim removed 6 bases at V and 6 bases at J, leaving 18 bases unmatched. CDR3 size: 18 residues. Germline CDR1 reads SEHNR; CDR2 reads FQNEAQ (reference sequence). This chain's CDR3 is CASRPPLGAGGPVNEQFF. In DNA, the CDR3 is TGTGCCAGCAGACCCCCTCTTGGTGCGGGAGGGCCGGTCAATGAGCAGTTCTTC. Together with reference TRBV7-9 and TRBJ2-1, the CDR3 gives the full variable domain: DTGVSQNPRHKITKRGQNVTFRCDPISEHNRLYWYRQTLGQGPEFLTYFQNEAQLEKSRLLSDRFSAERPKGSFSTLEIQRTEQGDSAMYLCASRPPLGAGGPVNEQFFGPGTRLTVL.

This clone has just one count. This rearrangement joins TRBV5-6 to TRBJ2-7; a possible D gene is TRBD2 (5 bases). Germline lookup yields CDR1 SGHDT and CDR2 YYEEEE. The V end was cut by 4 bases, the J end by 12 bases, with 20 bases between. The CDR3 runs 13 residues. In DNA form, the CDR3 reads TGTGCCAGCAGCCAGGCCGTTAGTTGGGAGTCGTACTTC. Translation: CASSQAVSWESYF.

This chain uses TRBV5-4 with TRBJ2-3; D is possibly TRBD2 (6 bases). V gave up 4 bases and J gave up 3 bases, with 18 bases separating them. The germline gives CDR1 SGHNT, CDR2 YYREEE (reference sequence). The CDR3 contains 16 residues. Here the CDR3 DNA reads TGTGCCAGCAGCCCGGGGAGGCATCGGGAGACAGATACGCAGTATTTT. It yields the protein CASSPGRHRETDTQYF. Variable domain in full (rest from reference TRBV5-4 and TRBJ2-3): ETGVTQSPTHLIKTRGQQVTLRCSSQSGHNTVSWYQQALGQGPQFIFQYYREEENGRGNFPPRFSGLQFPNYSSELNVNALELDDSALYLCASSPGRHRETDTQYFGPGTRLTVL.

The V and J genes are TRBV9 and TRBJ2-1; D perhaps matches TRBD1 (7 bases). Germline CDR1 reads SGDLS; CDR2 reads YYNGEE. The CDR3 length is 15 residues. Trimming took 6 bases from V and 2 from J, leaving 15 bases between them. CDR3 DNA sequence: TGTGCCAGCACCCCCCAGGGGGGCGCCTACAATGAGCAGTTCTTC. This encodes CASTPQGGAYNEQFF.

This chain joins TRBV5-1 and TRBJ2-7; 10 bases line up with TRBD1. The CDR3 loop spans 16 amino acids. CDR1 and CDR2 (germline): SGHRS, YFSETQ. V shed 3 bases and J 4 bases; nucleotides not matched to a gene: 10. As DNA, the CDR3 is TGCGCCAGCAGCTACGGAGCCGGGACAGGGGCATACGAGCAGTACTTC. This encodes CASSYGAGTGAYEQYF.

The genes are TRBV7-2 and TRBJ2-1; 9 bases match TRBD2. With 6 bases clipped from V and 5 bases from J, the junction kept 8 bases outside the gene matches. Germline values: CDR1 SGHTA, CDR2 FQGNSA. CDR3 size: 15 residues. DNA of the CDR3: TGTGCCAGCAGTTCGGGACTAGCAGTAAACAATGAGCAGTTCTTC. This sequence encodes CASSSGLAVNNEQFF.

This clone came up a few times. The genes are TRBV18 and TRBJ2-1, with TRBD1 identical over 9 bases. The CDR3 has 15 amino acids. Trimming at V came to 6 bases and at J to 7 bases, leaving 10 bases not matched to a gene. The germline V gene has CDR1 KGHSH and CDR2 LQKENI. The DNA of the CDR3 is TGTGCCAGCTCTAACAGGGGGCGAATTGGTAATGAGCAGTTCTTC. Its translation: CASSNRGRIGNEQFF. The variable domain in full, with the rest retrieved from reference TRBV18 and TRBJ2-1, is NAGVMQNPRHLVRRRGQEARLRCSPMKGHSHVYWYRQLPEEGLKFMVYLQKENIIDESGMPKERFSAEFPKEGPSILRIQQVVRGDSAAYFCASSNRGRIGNEQFFGPGTRLTVL.

This chain connects TRBV6-1 to TRBJ2-7, with TRBD1 matching 7 bases. In germline, CDR1 is MNHNS, CDR2 SASEGT. This CDR3 is 13 amino acids long. V lost 5 bases, J lost 1 base, and 2 bases stayed unmatched. This CDR3 is CASSRQGSYEQYF. Written as DNA, the CDR3 is TGTGCCAGCAGTCGACAGGGATCCTACGAGCAGTACTTC.